This T cell receptor (beta chain) was documented in a study of vaccination effects on CD4 cells after COVID-19. Once cultured for roughly nine days, the cells underwent separation to obtain CD4+ T cells. A half-volume exchange with IL-2 medium occurred on days 3 and 7. Data came from immunoSEQ multiplex PCR; TCRdb stores just in-frame clones and leaves some out. This sample has more than 50,000 clones, with 60% to 85% found just once. This clone turned up a few times. Antigen unknown. From germline, CDR1 is MNHEY and CDR2 SMNVEV (reference sequence). The CDR3 is 17 amino acids. V dropped 2 bases and J dropped 6; count of bases not matched to a gene: 7.

The sample here was CD4+ T cells from PBMCs cultured without peptide, taken before COVID-19 vaccination. The chain uses TRBV27 and TRBJ2-2; 12 bases are shared with TRBD2. The sequence derives from a human donor who received a COVID-19 vaccine. The chain's CDR3 is CASSLQGLAGGAGELFF. The CDR3 DNA sequence: TGTGCCAGCAGTTTACAGGGACTAGCGGGCGGCGCCGGGGAGCTGTTTTTT.